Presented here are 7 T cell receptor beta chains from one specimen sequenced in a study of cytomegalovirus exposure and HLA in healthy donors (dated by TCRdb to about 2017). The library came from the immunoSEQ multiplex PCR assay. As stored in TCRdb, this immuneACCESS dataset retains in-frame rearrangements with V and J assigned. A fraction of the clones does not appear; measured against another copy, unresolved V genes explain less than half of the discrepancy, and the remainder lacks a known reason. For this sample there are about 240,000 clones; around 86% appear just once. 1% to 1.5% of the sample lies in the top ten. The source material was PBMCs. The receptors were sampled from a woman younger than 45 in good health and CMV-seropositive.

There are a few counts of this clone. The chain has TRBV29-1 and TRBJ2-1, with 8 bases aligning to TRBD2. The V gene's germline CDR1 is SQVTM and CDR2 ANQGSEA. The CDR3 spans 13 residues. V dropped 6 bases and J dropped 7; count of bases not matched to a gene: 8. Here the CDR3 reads CSVSGRAFNEQFF. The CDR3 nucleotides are TGCAGCGTCTCCGGGAGGGCCTTTAATGAGCAGTTCTTC.

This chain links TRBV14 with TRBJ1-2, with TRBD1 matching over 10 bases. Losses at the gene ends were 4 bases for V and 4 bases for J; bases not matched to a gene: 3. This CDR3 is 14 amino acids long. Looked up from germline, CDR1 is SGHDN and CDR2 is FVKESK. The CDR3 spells CASSPRDRGYGYTF. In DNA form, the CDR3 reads TGTGCCAGCAGCCCACGGGACAGGGGCTATGGCTACACCTTC. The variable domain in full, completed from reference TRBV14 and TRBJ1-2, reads EAGVTQFPSHSVIEKGQTVTLRCDPISGHDNLYWYRRVMGKEIKFLLHFVKESKQDESGMPNNRFLAERTGGTYSTLKVQPAELEDSGVYFCASSPRDRGYGYTFGSGTRLTVV.

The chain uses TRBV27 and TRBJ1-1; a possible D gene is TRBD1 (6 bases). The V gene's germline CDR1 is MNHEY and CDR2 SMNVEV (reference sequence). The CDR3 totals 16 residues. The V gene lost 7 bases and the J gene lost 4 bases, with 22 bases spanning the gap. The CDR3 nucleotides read TGTGCCAGCACCCCAAATAGGCAGGGGTGGTTCACTGAAGCTTTCTTT. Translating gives CASTPNRQGWFTEAFF.

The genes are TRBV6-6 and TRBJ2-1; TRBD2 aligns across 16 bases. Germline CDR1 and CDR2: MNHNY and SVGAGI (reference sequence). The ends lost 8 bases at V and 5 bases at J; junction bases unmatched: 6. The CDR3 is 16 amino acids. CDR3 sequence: CASGGLAGGPNNEQFF. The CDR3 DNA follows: TGTGCCAGCGGGGGACTAGCGGGAGGGCCGAACAATGAGCAGTTCTTC.

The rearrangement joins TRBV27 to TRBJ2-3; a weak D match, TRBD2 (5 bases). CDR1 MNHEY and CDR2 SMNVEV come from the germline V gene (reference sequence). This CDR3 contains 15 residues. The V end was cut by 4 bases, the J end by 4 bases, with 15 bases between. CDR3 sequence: CASSSLAGGADTQYF. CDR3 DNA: TGTGCCAGCAGTTCCCTCGCGGGTGGTGCAGATACGCAGTATTTT.

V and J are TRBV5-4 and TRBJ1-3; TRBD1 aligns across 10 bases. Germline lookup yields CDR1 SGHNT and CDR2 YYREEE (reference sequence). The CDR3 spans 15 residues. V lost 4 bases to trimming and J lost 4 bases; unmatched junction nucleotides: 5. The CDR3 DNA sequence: TGTGCCAGCAGCCGCGACAGGGGGCGAGGAAACACCATATATTTT. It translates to CASSRDRGRGNTIYF.

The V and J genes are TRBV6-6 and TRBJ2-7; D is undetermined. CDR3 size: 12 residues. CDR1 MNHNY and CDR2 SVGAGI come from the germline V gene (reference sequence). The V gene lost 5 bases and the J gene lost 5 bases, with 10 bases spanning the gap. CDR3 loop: CASSSVLNEQYF. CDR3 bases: TGTGCCAGCAGTAGTGTACTTAACGAGCAGTACTTC.